This T cell receptor (beta chain) was documented in a study of cytomegalovirus exposure and HLA in healthy donors. Study-wide points: With further analysis later on, most CMV-associated TCR beta chains appeared HLA-restricted. It is likely that the observed cluster of highly shared sequence variants was a sequencing artifact.

The CDR3 loop spans 14 amino acids. Germline lookup yields CDR1 MGHRA and CDR2 YSYEKL. V lost 2 bases and J 0 bases, leaving 4 bases between the germline ends. Comments on this clone: Its antigen is unidentified.

PCR was performed using 60 Vbeta and 13 Jbeta primers. Sequencing was performed with immunoSEQ multiplex PCR; in TCRdb, only in-frame clones are kept and a portion is missing. The table shows 150,000 to 200,000 clones, with approximately 73% occurring only once. Material: PBMCs. The TCR was taken from a woman aged 18-29 years in good health and CMV-seropositive. The rearrangement uses TRBV4-1 and TRBJ1-4; D is uncertain. The CDR3 spells CASSQQATNEKLFF. The CDR3, as DNA: TGCGCCAGCAGCCAACAGGCAACTAATGAAAAACTGTTTTTT.